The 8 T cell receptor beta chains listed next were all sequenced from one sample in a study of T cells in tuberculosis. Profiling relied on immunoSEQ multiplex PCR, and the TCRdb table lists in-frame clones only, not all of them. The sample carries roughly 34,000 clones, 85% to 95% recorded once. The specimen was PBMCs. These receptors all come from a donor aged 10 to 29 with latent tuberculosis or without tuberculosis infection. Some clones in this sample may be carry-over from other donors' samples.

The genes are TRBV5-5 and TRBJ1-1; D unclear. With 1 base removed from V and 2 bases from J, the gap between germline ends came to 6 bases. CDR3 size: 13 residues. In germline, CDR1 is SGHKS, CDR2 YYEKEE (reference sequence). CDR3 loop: CASSLISNTEAFF. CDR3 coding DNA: TGTGCCAGCAGCTTGATATCCAACACTGAAGCTTTCTTT. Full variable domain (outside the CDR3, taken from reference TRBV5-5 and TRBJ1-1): DAGVTQSPTHLIKTRGQQVTLRCSPISGHKSVSWYQQVLGQGPQFIFQYYEKEERGRGNFPDRFSARQFPNYSSELNVNALLLGDSALYLCASSLISNTEAFFGQGTRLTVV.

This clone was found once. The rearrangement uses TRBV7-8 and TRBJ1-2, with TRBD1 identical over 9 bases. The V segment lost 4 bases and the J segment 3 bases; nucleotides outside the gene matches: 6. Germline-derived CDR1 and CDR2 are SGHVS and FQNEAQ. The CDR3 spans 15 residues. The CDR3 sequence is CASSSRQGEDYGYTF. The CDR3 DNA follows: TGTGCCAGCAGCTCGCGACAGGGGGAGGACTATGGCTACACCTTC.

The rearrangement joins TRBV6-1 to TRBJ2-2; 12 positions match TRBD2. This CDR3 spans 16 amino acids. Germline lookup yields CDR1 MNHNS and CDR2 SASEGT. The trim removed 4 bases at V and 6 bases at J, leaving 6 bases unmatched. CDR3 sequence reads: CASSGTSGRFPGELFF. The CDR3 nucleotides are TGTGCCAGCAGTGGTACTAGCGGGAGGTTCCCCGGGGAGCTGTTTTTT.

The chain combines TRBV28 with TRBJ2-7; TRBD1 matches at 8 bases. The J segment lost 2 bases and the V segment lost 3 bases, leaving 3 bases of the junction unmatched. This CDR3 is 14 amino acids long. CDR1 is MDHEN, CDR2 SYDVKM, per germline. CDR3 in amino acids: CASSFGTGTYEQYF. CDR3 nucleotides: TGTGCCAGCAGTTTTGGGACAGGCACCTACGAGCAGTACTTC.

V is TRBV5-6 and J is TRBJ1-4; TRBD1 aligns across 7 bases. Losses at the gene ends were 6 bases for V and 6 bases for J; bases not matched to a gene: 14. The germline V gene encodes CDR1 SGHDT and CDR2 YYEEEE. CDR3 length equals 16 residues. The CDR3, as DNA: TGTGCCAGCACCTACTCGCCCGGGACAGTAGATGAAAAACTGTTTTTT. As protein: CASTYSPGTVDEKLFF.

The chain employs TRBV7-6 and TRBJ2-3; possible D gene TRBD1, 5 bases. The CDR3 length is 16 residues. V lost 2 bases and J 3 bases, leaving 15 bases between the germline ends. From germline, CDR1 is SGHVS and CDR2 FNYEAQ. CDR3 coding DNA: TGTGCCAGCAGCTTATCCGCGCAGGGATGGACAGATACGCAGTATTTT. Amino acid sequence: CASSLSAQGWTDTQYF. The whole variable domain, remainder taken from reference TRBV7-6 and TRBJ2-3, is GAGVSQSPRYKVTKRGQDVALRCDPISGHVSLYWYRQALGQGPEFLTYFNYEAQQDKSGLPNDRFSAERPEGSISTLTIQRTEQRDSAMYRCASSLSAQGWTDTQYFGPGTRLTVL.

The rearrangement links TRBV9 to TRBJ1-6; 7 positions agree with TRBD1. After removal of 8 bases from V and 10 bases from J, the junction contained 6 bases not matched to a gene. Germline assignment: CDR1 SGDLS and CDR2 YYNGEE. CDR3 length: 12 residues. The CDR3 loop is CARNRGDSPLHF. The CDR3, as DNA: TGTGCCAGAAACAGGGGAGACTCACCCCTCCACTTT.

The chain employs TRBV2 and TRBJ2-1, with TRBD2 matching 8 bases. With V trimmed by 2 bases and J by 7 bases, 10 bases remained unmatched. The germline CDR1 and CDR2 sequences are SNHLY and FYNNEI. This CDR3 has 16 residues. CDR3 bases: TGTGCCAGCAGTGAATGGGCGGGACTAGAAACAAATGAGCAGTTCTTC. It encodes CASSEWAGLETNEQFF. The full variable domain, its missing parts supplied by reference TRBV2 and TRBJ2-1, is EPEVTQTPSHQVTQMGQEVILRCVPISNHLYFYWYRQILGQKVEFLVSFYNNEISEKSEIFDDQFSVERPDGSNFTLKIRSTKLEDSAMYFCASSEWAGLETNEQFFGPGTRLTVL.